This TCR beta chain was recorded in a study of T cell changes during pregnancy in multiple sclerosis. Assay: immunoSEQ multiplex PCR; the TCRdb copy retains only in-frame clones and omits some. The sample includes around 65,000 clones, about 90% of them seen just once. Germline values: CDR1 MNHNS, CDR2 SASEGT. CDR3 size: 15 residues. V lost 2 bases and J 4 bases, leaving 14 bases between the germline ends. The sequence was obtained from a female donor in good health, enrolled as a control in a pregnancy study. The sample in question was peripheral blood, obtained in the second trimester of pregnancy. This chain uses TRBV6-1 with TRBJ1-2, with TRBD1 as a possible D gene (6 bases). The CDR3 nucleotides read TGTGCCAGCAGTGAAAGGGGGTACAGGACCTATGGCTACACCTTC. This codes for CASSERGYRTYGYTF.